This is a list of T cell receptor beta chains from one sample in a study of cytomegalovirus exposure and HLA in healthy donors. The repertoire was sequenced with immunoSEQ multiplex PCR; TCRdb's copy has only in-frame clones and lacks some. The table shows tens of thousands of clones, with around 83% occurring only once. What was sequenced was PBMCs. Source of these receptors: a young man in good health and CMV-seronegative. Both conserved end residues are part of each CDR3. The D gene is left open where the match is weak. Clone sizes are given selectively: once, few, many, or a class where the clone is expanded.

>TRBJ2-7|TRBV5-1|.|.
TGCGCCAGCAGCTTGCTGGGGCCCGAGCAGTACTTC
CASSLLGPEQYF
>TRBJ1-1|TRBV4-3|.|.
TGCGCCAGCAGCCAAGATAGCACCCGGGGTGAAGCTTTCTTT
CASSQDSTRGEAFF
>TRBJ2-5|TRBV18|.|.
TGTGCCAGCTCACCCGGGGTACTCAAAGAGACCCAGTACTTC
CASSPGVLKETQYF
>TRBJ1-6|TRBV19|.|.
TGTGCCAGTAGTATAGATGGGGCAGGGGATTCACCCCTCCACTTT
CASSIDGAGDSPLHF
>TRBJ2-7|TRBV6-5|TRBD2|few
TGTGCCAGCAGTTCTAGCGGGAAGGGGGCCCCCGAGCAGTACTTC
CASSSSGKGAPEQYF
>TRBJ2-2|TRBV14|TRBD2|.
TGTGCCAGCAGCAGGATAGCGGGAGGGAACACCGGGGAGCTGTTTTTT
CASSRIAGGNTGELFF
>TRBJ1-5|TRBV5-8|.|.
TGTGCCAGCAGCTTGGCCGTCAGGGGCAATCAGCCCCAGCATTTT
CASSLAVRGNQPQHF
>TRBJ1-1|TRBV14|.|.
TGTGCCAGCAGCCTGATACAGGGCTACACTGAAGCTTTCTTT
CASSLIQGYTEAFF
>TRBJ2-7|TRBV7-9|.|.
TGTTCCAGCAGCGACGACACCTACGAGCAGTACTTC
CSSSDDTYEQYF
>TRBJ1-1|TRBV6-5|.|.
TGTGCCAGCAGTTACTACAGAGACACTGAAGCTTTCTTT
CASSYYRDTEAFF
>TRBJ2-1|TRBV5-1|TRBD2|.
TGCGCCAGCAGCTTGGAAAGCGGGGCTGACAATGAGCAGTTCTTC
CASSLESGADNEQFF
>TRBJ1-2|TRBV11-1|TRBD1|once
TGTGCCAGCAGCCAACAGGGGGCGGATGGCTACACCTTC
CASSQQGADGYTF
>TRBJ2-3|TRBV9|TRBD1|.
TGTGCCAGCAGCCAGAGGGGACAGGGCAACACAGATACGCAGTATTTT
CASSQRGQGNTDTQYF
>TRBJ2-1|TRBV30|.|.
TGTGCCTGGAGTCGGGGAAACTACAATGAGCAGTTCTTC
CAWSRGNYNEQFF
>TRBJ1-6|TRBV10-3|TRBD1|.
TGTGCCATCAGTGAGTATAAGACAGGGTCCTATCCAAGTTCACCCCTCCACTTT
CAISEYKTGSYPSSPLHF
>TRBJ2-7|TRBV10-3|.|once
TGTGCCATCAGTGAGTCGTTCCGGGAGAGCCCCTACGAGCAGTACTTC
CAISESFRESPYEQYF
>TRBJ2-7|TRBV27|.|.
TGTGCCAGCAGTTGGCAGGGTCCCTACGAGCAGTACTTC
CASSWQGPYEQYF
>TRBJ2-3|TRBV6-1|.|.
TGTGCCAGCAGCCGAGGGGGGGGCGGCACAGATACGCAGTATTTT
CASSRGGGGTDTQYF